Below, 9 T cell receptor beta chains from the same sample are listed, as sequenced in a study of blood T cell repertoires in COVID-19. Assay: immunoSEQ multiplex PCR; the TCRdb copy retains only in-frame clones and omits some. The sample lists about 270,000 clones; approximately 86% were seen once. The sample taken for sequencing was peripheral blood. The origin of the receptors is a man between 40 and 49 years old with active or convalescent COVID-19.

CDR3: CASSPQRSPPYEQYF. The CDR3 coding sequence is TGTGCCAGCAGCCCACAACGAAGTCCTCCATACGAGCAGTACTTC. The V gene is TRBV7-9, the J gene TRBJ2-7; D not certain. Germline assignment: CDR1 SEHNR and CDR2 FQNEAQ (reference sequence). V lost 5 bases, J lost 4 bases, and 18 bases lay in between. This CDR3 is 15 amino acids long.

This chain connects TRBV3-1 (or the pseudogene TRBV3-2) to TRBJ1-1; D gene unclear. The CDR3 runs to 14 residues. The germline V gene encodes CDR1 LGHDT and CDR2 YNNKEL (reference sequence). V lost 0 bases and J lost 1, with 6 bases in between. The CDR3 bases are TGTGCCAGCAGCCAAGAGCGTAAGAACACTGAAGCTTTCTTT. Encoded protein: CASSQERKNTEAFF.

A single count supports this clone. V and J are TRBV3-1 (or the pseudogene TRBV3-2) and TRBJ1-1; D unresolved. CDR1 is LGHDT, CDR2 YNNKEL, per germline (reference sequence). The CDR3 loop spans 17 amino acids. Between the trimmed V and J ends, which lost 0 bases and 0 bases, there was a span of 14 bases. CDR3 protein: CASSQDERYTLNTEAFF. The CDR3 DNA sequence: TGTGCCAGCAGCCAAGATGAGCGGTACACCTTGAACACTGAAGCTTTCTTT.

Only one count was recorded for this clone. The chain couples TRBV19 to TRBJ2-3, with D tentatively TRBD2 (6 bases). The V and J ends lost 11 bases and 4 bases respectively, with 16 bases between them. Germline V gives CDR1 LNHDA, CDR2 SQIVND (reference sequence). CDR3 length equals 13 residues. CDR3 sequence reads: CASTGGGADTQYF. For the CDR3, the DNA is TGTGCCTCCACCGGAGGCGGGGCAGATACGCAGTATTTT.

This rearrangement joins TRBV7-2 to TRBJ1-4; 9 nucleotides match TRBD1. The CDR3 has 15 residues. CDR1 is SGHTA, CDR2 FQGNSA, per germline. Losses at the gene ends were 6 bases for V and 7 bases for J; bases not matched to a gene: 9. The CDR3 DNA reads TGTGCCAGCAGATTTACAGGGGGCCCTCTTGAAAAACTGTTTTTT. It encodes CASRFTGGPLEKLFF.

This clone was seen a handful of times. This rearrangement joins TRBV3-1 (or the pseudogene TRBV3-2) to TRBJ2-7, with TRBD1 identical over 7 bases. Germline V gene data show CDR1 as LGHDT and CDR2 as YNNKEL (reference sequence). The CDR3 runs 17 residues. V lost 2 bases to trimming and J lost 0 bases; unmatched junction nucleotides: 10. In nucleotides, the CDR3 is TGTGCCAGCAGCCAAATTTTGTTGAGGGACAGCTCCTACGAGCAGTACTTC. Encoded protein: CASSQILLRDSSYEQYF.

J is TRBJ1-5 and V is TRBV28; TRBD1 agrees at 7 bases. From germline, CDR1 is MDHEN and CDR2 SYDVKM. V dropped 6 bases and J dropped 6; count of bases not matched to a gene: 5. This CDR3 spans 13 amino acids. The CDR3 protein is CASSQGGGQPQHF. CDR3 bases: TGTGCCAGCAGCCAGGGGGGCGGTCAGCCCCAGCATTTT.

This chain connects TRBV5-6 to TRBJ1-2; tentatively, D is TRBD1 (5 bases). Looked up from germline, CDR1 is SGHDT and CDR2 is YYEEEE. V lost 6 bases and J lost 4, with 13 bases in between. The length of the CDR3 is 13 residues. The CDR3 is CASKRTGVYGYTF. Here the CDR3 DNA reads TGTGCCAGCAAGAGAACGGGGGTCTATGGCTACACCTTC.

The chain couples TRBV27 to TRBJ2-1; no clear D. CDR3 size: 14 residues. CDR1 and CDR2 (germline): MNHEY, SMNVEV (reference sequence). Trimming stripped 5 bases from V and 0 bases from J, with 8 bases between. The CDR3 loop is CASSPLSSYNEQFF. Here the CDR3 DNA reads TGTGCCAGCAGTCCGCTTAGCTCCTACAATGAGCAGTTCTTC.